This T cell receptor beta chain was sequenced during a study of control samples from healthy donors and cancer patients. J lost 1 base, V lost 4 bases, and 0 bases had no gene match. CDR1 is MNHEY and CDR2 is SMNVEV in the germline V gene (reference sequence). This CDR3 is 13 amino acids long. TCRdb's copy holds only in-frame clones and misses some; the assay was immunoSEQ multiplex PCR. The repertoire holds 80,000 to 100,000 clones, with approximately 80% as singletons. The specimen was blood. This chain links TRBV27 with TRBJ1-1, with 7 positions matching TRBD1. This clonotype originated in a woman in her twenties or thirties in good health. The CDR3 nucleotides read TGTGCCAGCAGTTGGGACAGGAACACTGAAGCTTTCTTT. This gives the protein CASSWDRNTEAFF.